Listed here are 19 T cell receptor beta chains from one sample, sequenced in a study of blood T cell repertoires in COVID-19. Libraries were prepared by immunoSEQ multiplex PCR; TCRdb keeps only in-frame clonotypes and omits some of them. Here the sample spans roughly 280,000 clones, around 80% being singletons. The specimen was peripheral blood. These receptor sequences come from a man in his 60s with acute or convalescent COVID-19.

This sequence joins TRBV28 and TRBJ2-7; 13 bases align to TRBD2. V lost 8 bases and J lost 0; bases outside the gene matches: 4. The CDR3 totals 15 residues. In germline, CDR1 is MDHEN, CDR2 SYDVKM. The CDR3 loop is CASGTSGRASYEQYF. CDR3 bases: TGTGCCAGCGGTACTAGCGGGAGGGCCTCCTACGAGCAGTACTTC.

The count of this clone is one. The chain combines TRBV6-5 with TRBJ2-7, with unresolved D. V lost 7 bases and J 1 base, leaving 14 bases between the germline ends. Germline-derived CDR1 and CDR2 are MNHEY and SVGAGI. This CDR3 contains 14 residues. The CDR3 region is CASTPWSQSYEQYF. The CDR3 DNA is TGTGCCAGCACCCCTTGGTCTCAGTCCTACGAGCAGTACTTC.

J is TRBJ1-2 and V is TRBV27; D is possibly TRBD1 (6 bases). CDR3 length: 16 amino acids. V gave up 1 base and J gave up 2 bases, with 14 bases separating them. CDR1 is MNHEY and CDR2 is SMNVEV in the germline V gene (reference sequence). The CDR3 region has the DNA TGTGCCAGCAGTTTATTCACTCAGGGGAAAAACTATGGCTACACCTTC. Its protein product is CASSLFTQGKNYGYTF.

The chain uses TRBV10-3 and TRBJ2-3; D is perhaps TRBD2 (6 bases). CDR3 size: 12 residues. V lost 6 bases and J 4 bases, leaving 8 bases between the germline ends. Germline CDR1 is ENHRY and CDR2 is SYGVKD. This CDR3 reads CAIRGEADTQYF. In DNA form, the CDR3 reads TGTGCCATCAGGGGGGAGGCAGATACGCAGTATTTT.

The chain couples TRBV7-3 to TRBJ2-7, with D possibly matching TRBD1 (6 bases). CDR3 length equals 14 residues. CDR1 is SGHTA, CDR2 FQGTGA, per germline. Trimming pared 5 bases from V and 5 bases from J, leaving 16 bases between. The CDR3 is CASSTGPQSDEQYF. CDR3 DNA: TGTGCCAGCAGCACAGGGCCACAGTCGGACGAGCAGTACTTC.

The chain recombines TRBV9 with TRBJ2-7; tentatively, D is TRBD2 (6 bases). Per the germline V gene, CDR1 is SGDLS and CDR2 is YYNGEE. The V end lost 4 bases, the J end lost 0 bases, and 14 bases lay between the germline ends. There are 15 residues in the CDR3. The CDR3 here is CASSPRGGPSYEQYF. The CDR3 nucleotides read TGTGCCAGCAGCCCCCGGGGAGGTCCCTCCTACGAGCAGTACTTC.

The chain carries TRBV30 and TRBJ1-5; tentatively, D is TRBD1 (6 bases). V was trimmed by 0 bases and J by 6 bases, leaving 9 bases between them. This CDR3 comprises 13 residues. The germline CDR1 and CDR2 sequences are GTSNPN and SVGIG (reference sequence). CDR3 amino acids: CAWSVGGGQPQHF. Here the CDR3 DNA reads TGTGCCTGGAGTGTAGGGGGGGGTCAGCCCCAGCATTTT.

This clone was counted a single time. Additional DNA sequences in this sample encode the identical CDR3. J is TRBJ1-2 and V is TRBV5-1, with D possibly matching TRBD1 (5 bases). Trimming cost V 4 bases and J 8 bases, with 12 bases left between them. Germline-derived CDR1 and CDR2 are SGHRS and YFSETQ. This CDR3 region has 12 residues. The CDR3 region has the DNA TGCGCCAGCAGCCCAGGAACAGGAGGCTACACCTTC. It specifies CASSPGTGGYTF.

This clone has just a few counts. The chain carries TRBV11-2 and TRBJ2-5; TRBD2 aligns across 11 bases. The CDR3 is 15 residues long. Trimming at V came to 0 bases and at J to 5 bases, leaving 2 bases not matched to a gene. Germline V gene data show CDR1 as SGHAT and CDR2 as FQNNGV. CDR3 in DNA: TGTGCCAGCAGCTTAGATCCTAGCGGGAGGGAGACCCAGTACTTC. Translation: CASSLDPSGRETQYF.

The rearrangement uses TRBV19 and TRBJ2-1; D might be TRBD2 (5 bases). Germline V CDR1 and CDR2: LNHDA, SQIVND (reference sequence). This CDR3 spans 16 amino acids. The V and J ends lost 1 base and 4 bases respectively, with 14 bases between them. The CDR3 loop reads CASSIVTIVRYNEQFF. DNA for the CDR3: TGTGCCAGTAGTATAGTGACTATCGTACGGTACAATGAGCAGTTCTTC.

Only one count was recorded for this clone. The CDR3 DNA reads as TGCGCCAGCAGCTCGCAGGGGACTGGGGCCAACGTCCTGACTTTC. This sequence encodes CASSSQGTGANVLTF. V and J are TRBV5-1 and TRBJ2-6, with D possibly TRBD1 on 6 matching bases. The CDR3 covers 15 residues. V was clipped by 3 bases and J by 2 bases, with 9 bases between them. The V gene's germline CDR1 is SGHRS and CDR2 YFSETQ.

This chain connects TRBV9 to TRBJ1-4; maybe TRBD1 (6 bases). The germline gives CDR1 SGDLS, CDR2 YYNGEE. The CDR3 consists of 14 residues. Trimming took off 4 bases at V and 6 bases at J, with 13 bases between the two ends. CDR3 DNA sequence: TGTGCCAGCAGCCGAGGGGGGGACTATGAAAAACTGTTTTTT. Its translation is CASSRGGDYEKLFF.

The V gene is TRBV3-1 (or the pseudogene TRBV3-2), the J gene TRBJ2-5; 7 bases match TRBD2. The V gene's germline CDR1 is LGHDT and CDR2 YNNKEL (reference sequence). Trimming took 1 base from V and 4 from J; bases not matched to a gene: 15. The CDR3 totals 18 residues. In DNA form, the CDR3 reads TGTGCCAGCAGCCAAGGGCATTTAAGACTAGCTTTTGTAGAGACCCAGTACTTC. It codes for CASSQGHLRLAFVETQYF.

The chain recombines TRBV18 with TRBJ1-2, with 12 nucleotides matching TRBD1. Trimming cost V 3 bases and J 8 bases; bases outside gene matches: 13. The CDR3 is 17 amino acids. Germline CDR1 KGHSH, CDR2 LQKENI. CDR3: CASSPSPGQGATGGYTF. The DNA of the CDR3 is TGTGCCAGCTCACCCTCACCGGGACAGGGGGCGACGGGAGGCTACACCTTC. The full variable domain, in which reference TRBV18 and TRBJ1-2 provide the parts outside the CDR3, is NAGVMQNPRHLVRRRGQEARLRCSPMKGHSHVYWYRQLPEEGLKFMVYLQKENIIDESGMPKERFSAEFPKEGPSILRIQQVVRGDSAAYFCASSPSPGQGATGGYTFGSGTRLTVV.

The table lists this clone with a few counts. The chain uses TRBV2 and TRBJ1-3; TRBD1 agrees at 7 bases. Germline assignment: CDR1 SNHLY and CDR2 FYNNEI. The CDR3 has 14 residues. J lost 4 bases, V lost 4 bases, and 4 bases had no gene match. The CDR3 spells CASSGDSPGNTIYF. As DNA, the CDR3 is TGTGCCAGCAGTGGGGACAGCCCGGGAAACACCATATATTTT.

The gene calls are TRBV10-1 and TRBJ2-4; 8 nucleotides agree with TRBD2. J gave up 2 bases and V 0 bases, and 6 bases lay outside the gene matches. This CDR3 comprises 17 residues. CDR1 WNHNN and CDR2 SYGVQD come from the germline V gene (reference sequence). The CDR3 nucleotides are TGCGCCAGCAGTGAGTCACAAGCGGGGGTCTCCAAAAACATTCAGTACTTC. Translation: CASSESQAGVSKNIQYF.

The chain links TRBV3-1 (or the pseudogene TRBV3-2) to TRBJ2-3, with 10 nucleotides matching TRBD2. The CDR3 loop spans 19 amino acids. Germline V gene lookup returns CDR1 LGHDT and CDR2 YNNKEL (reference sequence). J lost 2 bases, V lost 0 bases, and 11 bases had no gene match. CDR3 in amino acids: CASSQDVWKRGGLTDTQYF. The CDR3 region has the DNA TGTGCCAGCAGCCAAGATGTCTGGAAGCGGGGGGGCCTCACAGATACGCAGTATTTT.

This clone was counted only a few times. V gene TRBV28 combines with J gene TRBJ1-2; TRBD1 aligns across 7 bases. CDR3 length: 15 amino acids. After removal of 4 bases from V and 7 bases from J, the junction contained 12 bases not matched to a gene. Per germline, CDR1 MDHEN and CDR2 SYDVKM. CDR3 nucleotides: TGTGCCAGCAGTTCAACCGGGACAGCTTCCAGTGGCTACACCTTC. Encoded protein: CASSSTGTASSGYTF.

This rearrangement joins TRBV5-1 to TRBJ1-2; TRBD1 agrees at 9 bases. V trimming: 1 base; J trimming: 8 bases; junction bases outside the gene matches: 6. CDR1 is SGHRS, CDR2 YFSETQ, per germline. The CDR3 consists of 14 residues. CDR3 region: CASSLMGQGGGYTF. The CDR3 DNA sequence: TGCGCCAGCAGCTTGATGGGACAGGGTGGCGGCTACACCTTC.